These 16 T cell receptor beta chains were sequenced from one sample in a study of T-cell memory formation after mild COVID-19. TCRdb re-called the 5' RACE reads through MiXCR, storing one row per CDR3 protein. The data hold 50,000 or so distinct CDR3 sequences, with roughly an eighth observed a single time. The sequenced sample consisted of PBMCs or a T cell subset sorted from them (not recorded which). The receptors originated from a man in his late teens or twenties who had mild COVID-19 (a few samples of this study predate the infection). Cell type and time point are not known.

This clonotype was observed a handful of times. This chain links TRBV7-3 with TRBJ2-1; 8 nucleotides agree with TRBD2. Germline V gene data show CDR1 as SGHTA and CDR2 as FQGTGA. The CDR3 totals 15 residues. Trimming at V came to 5 bases and at J to 0 bases, leaving 3 bases not matched to a gene. The CDR3 nucleotides are TGTGCCAGCAGCATAGCGGGAAGCTCCTACAATGAGCAGTTCTTC. It codes for CASSIAGSSYNEQFF.

This chain uses TRBV7-2 with TRBJ1-5; possibly TRBD1 for D (6 bases). CDR3 size: 14 residues. With 4 bases removed from V and 6 bases from J, the gap between germline ends came to 13 bases. Per the germline V gene, CDR1 is SGHTA and CDR2 is FQGNSA. The CDR3 loop reads CASSSTGGLQPQHF. Written as DNA, the CDR3 is TGTGCCAGCAGCTCCACGGGGGGCCTTCAGCCCCAGCATTTT.

This clonotype has just a few counts. The chain combines TRBV12-3 or TRBV12-4 with TRBJ1-1; D may be TRBD1 (5 bases). This CDR3 region has 14 residues. With 5 bases removed from V and 1 base from J, the gap between germline ends came to 11 bases. Here the CDR3 reads CASSRSQGNTEAFF. CDR3 in DNA: TGTGCCAGCAGTCGTTCTCAGGGGAACACTGAAGCTTTCTTT.

The chain carries TRBV20-1 and TRBJ1-2, with 9 bases matching TRBD1. The germline CDR1 and CDR2 sequences are DFQATT and SNEGSKA (reference sequence). The V segment lost 7 bases and the J segment 4 bases; nucleotides outside the gene matches: 4. This CDR3 has 12 amino acids. This CDR3 is CSVRQGGYGYTF. CDR3 DNA sequence: TGCAGTGTAAGACAGGGGGGCTATGGCTACACCTTC.

This chain links TRBV12-3 or TRBV12-4 with TRBJ1-3; D is ambiguous. The CDR3 covers 13 residues. Trimming took off 2 bases at V and 0 bases at J, with 2 bases between the two ends. The CDR3 DNA is TGTGCCAGCAGTTTACGCTCTGGAAACACCATATATTTT. This codes for CASSLRSGNTIYF.

The V call is TRBV24-1, the J call TRBJ2-5, with 9 nucleotides matching TRBD2. This CDR3 has 18 residues. Germline CDR1 and CDR2: KGHDR and SFDVKD. V was clipped by 0 bases and J by 2 bases; unmatched bases: 9. The DNA of the CDR3 is TGTGCCACCAGTGATTTGGGGACGTATAGCGGGGGACAAGAGACCCAGTACTTC. Amino acid sequence: CATSDLGTYSGGQETQYF.

The sample holds many counts of this clonotype. V usage is TRBV11-1 and J usage is TRBJ2-5, with TRBD2 identical over 7 bases. V was pared by 1 base and J by 1 base, with 3 bases of the junction left unmatched. Germline-derived CDR1 and CDR2 are SGHAT and FQDESV (reference sequence). CDR3 length equals 15 residues. The DNA of the CDR3 is TGTGCCAGCAGCTTAGGCTCGGGGGGCCAAGAGACCCAGTACTTC. Protein sequence: CASSLGSGGQETQYF.

This clonotype has a handful of counts. CDR3 loop: CASSPRPTGGSSPLHF. DNA of the CDR3: TGTGCCAGCAGTCCCAGACCGACAGGGGGCAGTTCACCCCTCCACTTT. This chain joins TRBV27 and TRBJ1-6; 10 bases align to TRBD1. The length of the CDR3 is 16 residues. Trimming cost V 5 bases and J 9 bases; bases outside gene matches: 10. Germline V gene lookup returns CDR1 MNHEY and CDR2 SMNVEV (reference sequence).

The V gene is TRBV7-2, the J gene TRBJ2-1, with unresolved D. Germline V gene lookup returns CDR1 SGHTA and CDR2 FQGNSA. The length of the CDR3 is 12 residues. V gave up 2 bases and J gave up 10 bases, with 9 bases separating them. CDR3 residues: CASSLTQVEQFF. The CDR3 region has the DNA TGTGCCAGCAGCTTAACCCAGGTCGAGCAGTTCTTC.

This clonotype was seen only a few times. This rearrangement joins TRBV6-2 or TRBV6-3 to TRBJ1-4; the D gene is possibly TRBD1 (6 bases). Germline V gene lookup returns CDR1 MNHEY and CDR2 SVGEGT. V dropped 8 bases and J dropped 7 bases, with 17 bases sitting between them. CDR3 length: 14 residues. The chain's CDR3 is CASWGGARREKLFF. DNA of the CDR3: TGTGCCAGCTGGGGGGGGGCTCGACGTGAAAAACTGTTTTTT.

The chain is built from TRBV28 and TRBJ2-7, with D perhaps matching TRBD2 (6 bases). CDR3 length: 14 amino acids. Trimming left V 3 bases short and J 2 bases short, with 11 bases between. CDR1 is MDHEN and CDR2 is SYDVKM in the germline V gene. CDR3 sequence: CASSLAGRTYEQYV. CDR3 DNA: TGTGCCAGCAGTTTGGCGGGACGGACCTACGAGCAGTACGTC.

The CDR3 nucleotides are TGTGCCAGCAGCGCCCGGGGGGGTGTATCCTACAATGAGCAGTTCTTC. Its translation: CASSARGGVSYNEQFF. J is TRBJ2-1 and V is TRBV9; 8 bases agree with TRBD2. Germline values: CDR1 SGDLS, CDR2 YYNGEE. Unmatched junction bases numbered 6, after V lost 3 bases and J lost 1 base. This CDR3 is built from 16 residues.

This clonotype was found many times. The V and J genes are TRBV12-3 or TRBV12-4 and TRBJ2-5; D could derive from TRBD1 or TRBD2 (5 bases each). V was cut by 6 bases and J by 1 base, with 9 bases left in between. This CDR3 has 13 residues. The chain's CDR3 is CASSRDAQETQYF. The CDR3 bases are TGTGCCAGCAGCAGGGACGCCCAAGAGACCCAGTACTTC.

V is TRBV20-1 and J is TRBJ1-1; D may be TRBD1 (6 bases). The CDR3 spans 13 residues. Trimming removed 2 bases from V and 11 bases from J, with 18 bases in between. Germline values: CDR1 DFQATT, CDR2 SNEGSKA (reference sequence). The CDR3 DNA reads as TGCAGTGCTAGAACAGGACAGACACTGAGGGCTTTCTTT. Protein sequence: CSARTGQTLRAFF.

In this sample, this clonotype turned up a few times. J is TRBJ2-1 and V is TRBV20-1; D gene ambiguous. From germline, CDR1 is DFQATT and CDR2 SNEGSKA (reference sequence). The CDR3 contains 14 residues. V was cut by 7 bases and J by 10 bases, with 23 bases left in between. CDR3 sequence: CSGPPLLGSREQFF. The CDR3, as DNA: TGCAGTGGACCTCCGCTCCTCGGGTCCCGCGAGCAGTTCTTC.

This clonotype was seen a few times. The chain's CDR3 is CASRPSGGYNEQFF. The CDR3 bases are TGTGCCAGCAGACCGAGCGGGGGCTACAATGAGCAGTTCTTC. This chain connects TRBV12-3 or TRBV12-4 to TRBJ2-1, with 8 bases that match TRBD2. Trimming at V came to 6 bases and at J to 3 bases, leaving 4 bases not matched to a gene. The CDR3 extends over 14 amino acids.